The source of this T cell receptor (beta chain) is a study of regulatory T cells in long-lasting Graves disease. V lost 2 bases to trimming and J lost 5 bases, with 15 bases between them. Germline V lookup: CDR1 SGHAT, CDR2 FQNNGV. This CDR3 has 15 amino acids. iRepertoire HTBI primers and Arm-PCR of CDR3 regions built TCR beta libraries. From the multiplex PCR reads, TCRdb called clonotypes with MiXCR, one entry per CDR3 protein. Of hundreds of thousands of distinct CDR3 sequences detected, around 15% appear once; the ten largest clones hold approximately 18%. Whole-study findings and limits: Among the persistent patients, some 2,900 public clonotypes were shared, more than the approximately 970 shared among new patients.

This clonotype was observed a few times. Antigen unknown. Time point given: newly diagnosed GD, antithyroid drugs for less than 3 months. Making the TCR library involved RNA that had been extracted from PBMCs. The sample was also linked to a second study, of T cells in Graves' hyperthyroidism and ophthalmopathy. From that second work: HTBI primers were employed in a first-round RT-PCR of the TCR CDR3.

The clonotype comes from a woman in her thirties with Graves disease. The chain combines TRBV11-2 with TRBJ2-5; the D is unclear. The source was peripheral blood mononuclear cells (PBMCs), collected at new diagnosis, from a patient treated with antithyroid drugs. CDR3 protein: CASSLKPAPGETQYF. The DNA of the CDR3 is TGTGCCAGCAGCTTAAAACCAGCGCCCGGGGAGACCCAGTACTTC.